Shown below are 26 T cell receptor beta chains from a single sample sequenced in a study of blood T cells in healthy people across ages. A second PCR of roughly 7 to 11 cycles used a sample-barcoded 5' primer and a J-beta primer mix. TCRdb re-analysed the 5' RACE reads in MiXCR, keeping a single row per CDR3 protein. Here the sample spans 700,000 to 900,000 distinct CDR3 sequences, about 26% being singletons. The same specimen was also included in a second study, on T cells of mothers and their children.

Sequencing was done on a sample of blood. The source of these receptors is a boy between 10 and 17 years old in good health.

This clonotype was detected only a few times. The chain employs TRBV5-1 and TRBJ2-5; D may correspond to TRBD1 or TRBD2 (5 bases each). Germline loops: CDR1 SGHRS, CDR2 YFSETQ. The V and J ends lost 4 bases and 1 base respectively, with 20 bases between them. The CDR3 consists of 17 residues. DNA for the CDR3: TGCGCCAGCAGCCCGTCAGTAGGGACGCAACTCCAAGAGACCCAGTACTTC. This translates into CASSPSVGTQLQETQYF.

This rearrangement joins TRBV20-1 to TRBJ2-7; 11 bases map to TRBD2. The CDR3 is made up of 14 amino acids. Germline CDR1 reads DFQATT; CDR2 reads SNEGSKA (reference sequence). Trimming at V came to 6 bases and at J to 1 base, leaving 5 bases not matched to a gene. CDR3 nucleotide sequence: TGCAGTGCGGACGGGACTAGCGGTTCCTACGAGCAGTACTTC. Protein: CSADGTSGSYEQYF.

V gene TRBV3-1 combines with J gene TRBJ2-7; D unresolved. The CDR3 loop spans 15 amino acids. Trimming removed 0 bases at V and 2 bases at J, with 11 bases between. The germline CDR1 and CDR2 sequences are LGHDT and YNNKEL (reference sequence). The chain's CDR3 is CASSQDLIRAYEQYF. CDR3 nucleotide sequence: TGTGCCAGCAGCCAAGATCTTATCAGAGCCTACGAGCAGTACTTC.

The chain links TRBV6-1 to TRBJ2-7; TRBD1 might be the D (6 bases). CDR1 is MNHNS and CDR2 is SASEGT in the germline V gene. With 11 bases removed from V and 2 bases from J, the gap between germline ends came to 16 bases. The CDR3 consists of 13 residues. The CDR3 DNA reads as TGTGCCTCCGCCGGGACATTTGCCTACGAGCAGTACTTC. This gives the protein CASAGTFAYEQYF.

This clonotype was counted only a few times. V gene TRBV30 combines with J gene TRBJ2-7; either TRBD1 or TRBD2 may supply D (6 bases each). CDR1 and CDR2 from the germline V gene are GTSNPN and SVGIG (reference sequence). This CDR3 region has 13 residues. V lost 2 bases and J 5 bases, leaving 13 bases between the germline ends. CDR3: CAWSRGLPDEQYF. The CDR3 nucleotides read TGTGCCTGGAGTCGGGGGCTCCCTGACGAGCAGTACTTC.

This clonotype was seen only a few times. This chain joins TRBV29-1 and TRBJ1-1; 8 bases match TRBD1. Germline V gene sequence: CDR1 SQVTM, CDR2 ANQGSEA. V lost 7 bases to trimming and J lost 1 base; unmatched junction nucleotides: 8. The CDR3 covers 14 residues. The CDR3 loop is CSGVLGQGNTEAFF. CDR3 in DNA: TGCAGCGGTGTTCTAGGACAGGGGAACACTGAAGCTTTCTTT.

The V call is TRBV12-3 or TRBV12-4, the J call TRBJ1-6; D unresolved. The CDR3 runs to 14 residues. The V gene lost 6 bases and the J gene lost 13 bases, with 19 bases spanning the gap. The CDR3 bases are TGTGCCAGCAGCCTAGACGGGAAAGGGAGGCCCCTCCACTTT. This codes for CASSLDGKGRPLHF.

This clonotype was seen only a few times. The chain employs TRBV9 and TRBJ2-5; D is unresolved. CDR1 and CDR2 (germline): SGDLS, YYNGEE. V was trimmed by 0 bases and J by 2 bases, leaving 11 bases between them. The CDR3 loop spans 15 amino acids. The CDR3 DNA is TGTGCCAGCAGCGTAGATCCCGCGCCTCAAGAGACCCAGTACTTC. The encoded protein is CASSVDPAPQETQYF.

The J gene is TRBJ2-1, the V gene TRBV7-9; D is perhaps TRBD1 (6 bases). The J call is doubtful: the DNA matches TRBJ2-5 better. The CDR3 spans 17 residues. Germline V gene data show CDR1 as SEHNR and CDR2 as FQNEAQ (reference sequence). CDR3 DNA sequence: TGTGCCAGCAGCTCAGGAAGGTTGGGGGCCCTGAGCGAGACCCAGTACTTC. Encoded protein: CASSSGRLGALSETQYF.

Here the CDR3 DNA reads TGTGCCAGTACTAAGACTAGCTCCTACAATGAGCAGTTCTTC. Translating it yields CASTKTSSYNEQFF. The chain carries TRBV5-6 and TRBJ2-1; possible D gene TRBD2, 6 bases. CDR1 is SGHDT, CDR2 YYEEEE, per germline. The CDR3 runs to 14 residues. Trimming removed 8 bases from V and 0 bases from J, with 12 bases in between.

The rearrangement joins TRBV6-5 to TRBJ2-6; D not certain. Trimming removed 8 bases at V and 2 bases at J, with 7 bases between. The germline CDR1 and CDR2 sequences are MNHEY and SVGAGI. The CDR3 spans 13 residues. For the CDR3, the DNA is TGTGCCAGCCAAACCCCTGGGGCCAACGTCCTGACTTTC. Amino acid sequence: CASQTPGANVLTF.

In this sample, this clonotype turned up many times. V is TRBV7-3 and J is TRBJ2-5, with TRBD1 matching 8 bases. V trimming: 4 bases; J trimming: 5 bases; junction bases outside the gene matches: 3. Per the germline V gene, CDR1 is SGHTA and CDR2 is FQGTGA. The CDR3 runs to 13 residues. CDR3 DNA sequence: TGTGCCAGCAGCTCCGACAGGGGTGAGACCCAGTACTTC. Translating it yields CASSSDRGETQYF.

The CDR3 sequence is CASSVVAEYNEQFF. In DNA, the CDR3 is TGTGCCAGCAGCGTAGTAGCGGAATACAATGAGCAGTTCTTC. The chain links TRBV9 to TRBJ2-1; D might be TRBD2 (6 bases). The V end was cut by 0 bases, the J end by 4 bases, with 8 bases between. The germline V gene has CDR1 SGDLS and CDR2 YYNGEE. The CDR3 length is 14 residues.

The chain combines TRBV20-1 with TRBJ2-5, with TRBD2 matching over 9 bases. The CDR3 runs to 14 residues. The germline gives CDR1 DFQATT, CDR2 SNEGSKA (reference sequence). V lost 7 bases to trimming and J lost 1 base; unmatched junction nucleotides: 7. The chain's CDR3 is CSVPLLAGQETQYF. CDR3 bases: TGCAGTGTACCCTTACTAGCGGGCCAAGAGACCCAGTACTTC.

The gene calls are TRBV3-1 and TRBJ2-5; maybe TRBD1 (5 bases). The better agreement between TRBJ2-1 and the DNA end casts doubt on the J call. The germline V gene encodes CDR1 LGHDT and CDR2 YNNKEL (reference sequence). The CDR3 runs 15 residues. The CDR3, as DNA: TGTGCCAGCAGCCAAGCTCTGACAGTATACAATGAGCAGTTCTTC. Its translation: CASSQALTVYNEQFF.

This clonotype was detected only a few times. This CDR3 reads CSVRGQGGNQPQHF. CDR3 sequence (DNA): TGCAGCGTCCGAGGACAGGGAGGCAATCAGCCCCAGCATTTT. The chain uses TRBV29-1 and TRBJ1-5; 8 bases align to TRBD1. V shed 6 bases, J shed 2 bases, and the junction held 6 bases outside the gene matches. This CDR3 contains 14 residues. Germline V gene data show CDR1 as SQVTM and CDR2 as ANQGSEA.

The V gene is TRBV4-1, the J gene TRBJ2-5; 7 bases agree with TRBD2. Germline CDR1 MGHRA, CDR2 YSYEKL. The CDR3 consists of 16 residues. Unmatched junction bases numbered 7, after V lost 1 base and J lost 2 bases. CDR3 loop: CASSQVGPSGQETQYF. The CDR3 nucleotides read TGCGCCAGCAGCCAAGTAGGCCCTAGCGGACAAGAGACCCAGTACTTC.

The chain couples TRBV5-1 to TRBJ2-3; D is perhaps TRBD1 (5 bases). Germline V gives CDR1 SGHRS, CDR2 YFSETQ. V lost 4 bases to trimming and J lost 4 bases, with 16 bases between them. The CDR3 contains 15 residues. The CDR3 region has the DNA TGCGCCAGCAGCCCGGCGCAGGGTCTCTCAGATACGCAGTATTTT. Translated, it gives CASSPAQGLSDTQYF. Full variable domain (rest looked up from reference TRBV5-1 and TRBJ2-3): KAGVTQTPRYLIKTRGQQVTLSCSPISGHRSVSWYQQTPGQGLQFLFEYFSETQRNKGNFPGRFSGRQFSNSRSEMNVSTLELGDSALYLCASSPAQGLSDTQYFGPGTRLTVL.

This clonotype was seen a handful of times. The chain joins TRBV7-6 to TRBJ2-2; 11 positions agree with TRBD2. Germline assignment: CDR1 SGHVS and CDR2 FNYEAQ. Losses at the gene ends were 5 bases for V and 0 bases for J; bases not matched to a gene: 11. There are 19 residues in the CDR3. The CDR3 DNA reads TGTGCCAGCAGCCTTCGACTAGCGGGGTTTTTCGCGAACACCGGGGAGCTGTTTTTT. This sequence encodes CASSLRLAGFFANTGELFF.

The V and J genes are TRBV7-2 and TRBJ2-7, with D maybe TRBD1 (6 bases). The J call may be wrong; the DNA end is better matched by TRBJ2-5. Germline CDR1 and CDR2: SGHTA and FQGNSA. The CDR3 covers 18 residues. CDR3: CASSLIRTGTPSQETQYF. DNA for the CDR3: TGTGCCAGCAGCTTAATCCGCACCGGGACACCAAGCCAAGAGACCCAGTACTTC.

The V gene is TRBV7-8, the J gene TRBJ2-1, with D tentatively TRBD1 (5 bases). V lost 6 bases and J lost 5, with 17 bases in between. Per germline, CDR1 SGHVS and CDR2 FQNEAQ. CDR3 size: 15 residues. DNA of the CDR3: TGTGCCAGCAGAGACGACAGTTTATCGAACAATGAGCAGTTCTTC. Amino acids: CASRDDSLSNNEQFF.

This clonotype was observed a few times. The chain combines TRBV6-1 with TRBJ2-5, with TRBD1 as a possible D gene (5 bases). The closer fit of TRBJ2-7 to the DNA end suggests the J call may be wrong. The germline V gene encodes CDR1 MNHNS and CDR2 SASEGT. This CDR3 has 16 residues. CDR3 nucleotide sequence: TGTGCCAGCAGTCCCTCCCCCAGGGTATCGTCCTACGAGCAGTACTTC. It encodes CASSPSPRVSSYEQYF.

V gene TRBV7-9 combines with J gene TRBJ1-2; 7 positions agree with TRBD1. CDR3 length: 15 amino acids. Germline V gene sequence: CDR1 SEHNR, CDR2 FQNEAQ (reference sequence). V shed 5 bases, J shed 5 bases, and the junction held 11 bases outside the gene matches. The CDR3 DNA reads as TGTGCCAGCAGCAAACCGGGACAGCGGGTTTATGGCTACACCTTC. Encoded protein: CASSKPGQRVYGYTF.

The chain is built from TRBV6-6 and TRBJ2-3, with TRBD2 identical over 11 bases. The germline gives CDR1 MNHNY, CDR2 SVGAGI (reference sequence). With 6 bases clipped from V and 0 bases from J, the junction kept 5 bases outside the gene matches. The CDR3 runs to 16 residues. The CDR3 spells CASSPSGGTSTDTQYF. The CDR3 DNA sequence: TGTGCCAGCAGCCCTAGCGGGGGGACTAGCACAGATACGCAGTATTTT.

This clonotype appeared a few times. At one end, the junction sequence differs from germline, possibly due to a read error. The CDR3 nucleotides are TGTGCCAGCGAGCAGTTTAGGGGTCGGGAAAAGCTGTTTTTT. Amino acid sequence: CASEQFRGREKLFF. V usage is TRBV28 and J usage is TRBJ1-4, with D maybe TRBD1 (5 bases). This CDR3 region has 14 residues. Per germline, CDR1 MDHEN and CDR2 SYDVKM.

This clonotype was observed many times. The chain is built from TRBV7-2 and TRBJ2-5; D remains ambiguous. CDR3 length equals 13 residues. CDR1 is SGHTA and CDR2 is FQGNSA in the germline V gene. V shed 0 bases and J shed 4 bases, with 6 bases lying between them. DNA for the CDR3: TGTGCCAGCAGCTTAGCAATGAGAGAGACCCAGTACTTC. Protein product: CASSLAMRETQYF.